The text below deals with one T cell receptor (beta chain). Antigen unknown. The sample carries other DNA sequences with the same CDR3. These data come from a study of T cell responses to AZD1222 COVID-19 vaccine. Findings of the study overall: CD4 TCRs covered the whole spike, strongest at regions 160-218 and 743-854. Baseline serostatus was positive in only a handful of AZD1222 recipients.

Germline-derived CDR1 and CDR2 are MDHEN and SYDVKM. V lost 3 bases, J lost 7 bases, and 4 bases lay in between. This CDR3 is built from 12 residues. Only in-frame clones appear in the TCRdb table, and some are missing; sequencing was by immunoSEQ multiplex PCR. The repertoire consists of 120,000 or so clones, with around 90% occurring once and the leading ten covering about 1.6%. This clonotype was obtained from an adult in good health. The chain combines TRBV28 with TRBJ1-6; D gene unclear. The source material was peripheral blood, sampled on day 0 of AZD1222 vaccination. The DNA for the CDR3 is TGTGCCAGCAGTTTCGAAAATTCACCCCTCCACTTT. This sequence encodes CASSFENSPLHF.